A single T cell receptor (beta chain) is shown here with its context. Its antigen remains unidentified. This entry belongs to a study of radiation and T cells in renal cell carcinoma. Study conclusions and caveats: From baseline, blood top tumor clonotypes peaked at 2 weeks post-radiation.

Described time point: baseline pretreatment blood. Treatment denoted: 15 Gy SBRT to primary tumor, nephrectomy 4 weeks later. Serial blood draws occurred at baseline and 2 and 4 weeks post-SBRT. The tumor was a clear cell renal cell carcinoma. Germline loops: CDR1 SGHRS, CDR2 YFSETQ. Germline trimming cut 5 bases from V and 3 bases from J; bases unmatched to any gene: 5. The CDR3 extends over 14 amino acids. The repertoire was sequenced with immunoSEQ multiplex PCR; TCRdb's copy has only in-frame clones and lacks some. The data contain 140,000 or so clones, approximately 90% of them singletons. This clonotype was sampled from a woman aged 45-60 years with renal cell carcinoma. The source was blood, collected from a patient whose treatment included radiotherapy and nephrectomy. The J gene is TRBJ2-7, the V gene TRBV5-1, with 10 bases aligning to TRBD2. The CDR3 spells CASSPGTSVYEQYF. CDR3 DNA: TGCGCCAGCAGTCCCGGGACTAGCGTCTACGAGCAGTACTTC. Filled out from reference TRBV5-1 and TRBJ2-7, the complete variable domain reads KAGVTQTPRYLIKTRGQQVTLSCSPISGHRSVSWYQQTPGQGLQFLFEYFSETQRNKGNFPGRFSGRQFSNSRSEMNVSTLELGDSALYLCASSPGTSVYEQYFGPGTRLTVT.